This is a list of T cell receptor beta chains from one sample in a study of human CD8 memory T cell subsets. From the 5' RACE reads, TCRdb lists one entry per CDR3 protein and no DNA. The data show about 17,000 distinct CDR3 sequences, and the top ten clones hold 5% to 6%. Material for sequencing was CD8+ T cells from PBMCs. The receptor set was obtained from a human donor in good health. Each CDR3 is given with its conserved first and last residue. Some rows have no size entry. The others give once, few or many, or a class for an expanded clone.

j_gene: TRBJ2-1; abundance: NA; v_gene: TRBV28; CDR3aa: CASSFGGSGNEQFF
j_gene: TRBJ2-7; abundance: NA; v_gene: TRBV6-6; CDR3aa: CASKEGAAPSYEQYF
j_gene: TRBJ2-1; abundance: NA; v_gene: TRBV9; CDR3aa: CASSGTSGLNEQFF
j_gene: TRBJ2-3; abundance: NA; v_gene: TRBV11-2; CDR3aa: CASSLGPNPPTDTQYF
j_gene: TRBJ2-7; abundance: medium-sized; v_gene: TRBV5-1; CDR3aa: CASSSGAYEQYF
j_gene: TRBJ2-1; abundance: NA; v_gene: TRBV27; CDR3aa: CASSNGLAVTDEQFF
j_gene: TRBJ2-5; abundance: NA; v_gene: TRBV28; CDR3aa: CASSLMVIAGQYQETQYF
j_gene: TRBJ1-1; abundance: NA; v_gene: TRBV13; CDR3aa: CASSRTHTEAFF
j_gene: TRBJ2-1; abundance: NA; v_gene: TRBV5-4; CDR3aa: CASSFGPNNEQFF
j_gene: TRBJ2-1; abundance: medium-sized; v_gene: TRBV20-1; CDR3aa: CSARDPGTVIYNEQFF
j_gene: TRBJ1-2; abundance: medium-sized; v_gene: TRBV4-1; CDR3aa: CASSLQGNDGYTF
j_gene: TRBJ2-7; abundance: NA; v_gene: TRBV6-1; CDR3aa: CASSEARRYEQYF
j_gene: TRBJ2-7; abundance: NA; v_gene: TRBV4-1; CDR3aa: CASSPRTGSSYEQYF
j_gene: TRBJ1-2; abundance: NA; v_gene: TRBV19; CDR3aa: CAISEGSGYTF
j_gene: TRBJ2-2; abundance: NA; v_gene: TRBV18; CDR3aa: CASSPLSAGELFF
j_gene: TRBJ2-1; abundance: NA; v_gene: TRBV19; CDR3aa: CASKGAYNEQFF
j_gene: TRBJ2-7; abundance: NA; v_gene: TRBV11-2; CDR3aa: CASTKPGSGYEQYF
j_gene: TRBJ2-7; abundance: NA; v_gene: TRBV14; CDR3aa: CASSLPGSYEQYF